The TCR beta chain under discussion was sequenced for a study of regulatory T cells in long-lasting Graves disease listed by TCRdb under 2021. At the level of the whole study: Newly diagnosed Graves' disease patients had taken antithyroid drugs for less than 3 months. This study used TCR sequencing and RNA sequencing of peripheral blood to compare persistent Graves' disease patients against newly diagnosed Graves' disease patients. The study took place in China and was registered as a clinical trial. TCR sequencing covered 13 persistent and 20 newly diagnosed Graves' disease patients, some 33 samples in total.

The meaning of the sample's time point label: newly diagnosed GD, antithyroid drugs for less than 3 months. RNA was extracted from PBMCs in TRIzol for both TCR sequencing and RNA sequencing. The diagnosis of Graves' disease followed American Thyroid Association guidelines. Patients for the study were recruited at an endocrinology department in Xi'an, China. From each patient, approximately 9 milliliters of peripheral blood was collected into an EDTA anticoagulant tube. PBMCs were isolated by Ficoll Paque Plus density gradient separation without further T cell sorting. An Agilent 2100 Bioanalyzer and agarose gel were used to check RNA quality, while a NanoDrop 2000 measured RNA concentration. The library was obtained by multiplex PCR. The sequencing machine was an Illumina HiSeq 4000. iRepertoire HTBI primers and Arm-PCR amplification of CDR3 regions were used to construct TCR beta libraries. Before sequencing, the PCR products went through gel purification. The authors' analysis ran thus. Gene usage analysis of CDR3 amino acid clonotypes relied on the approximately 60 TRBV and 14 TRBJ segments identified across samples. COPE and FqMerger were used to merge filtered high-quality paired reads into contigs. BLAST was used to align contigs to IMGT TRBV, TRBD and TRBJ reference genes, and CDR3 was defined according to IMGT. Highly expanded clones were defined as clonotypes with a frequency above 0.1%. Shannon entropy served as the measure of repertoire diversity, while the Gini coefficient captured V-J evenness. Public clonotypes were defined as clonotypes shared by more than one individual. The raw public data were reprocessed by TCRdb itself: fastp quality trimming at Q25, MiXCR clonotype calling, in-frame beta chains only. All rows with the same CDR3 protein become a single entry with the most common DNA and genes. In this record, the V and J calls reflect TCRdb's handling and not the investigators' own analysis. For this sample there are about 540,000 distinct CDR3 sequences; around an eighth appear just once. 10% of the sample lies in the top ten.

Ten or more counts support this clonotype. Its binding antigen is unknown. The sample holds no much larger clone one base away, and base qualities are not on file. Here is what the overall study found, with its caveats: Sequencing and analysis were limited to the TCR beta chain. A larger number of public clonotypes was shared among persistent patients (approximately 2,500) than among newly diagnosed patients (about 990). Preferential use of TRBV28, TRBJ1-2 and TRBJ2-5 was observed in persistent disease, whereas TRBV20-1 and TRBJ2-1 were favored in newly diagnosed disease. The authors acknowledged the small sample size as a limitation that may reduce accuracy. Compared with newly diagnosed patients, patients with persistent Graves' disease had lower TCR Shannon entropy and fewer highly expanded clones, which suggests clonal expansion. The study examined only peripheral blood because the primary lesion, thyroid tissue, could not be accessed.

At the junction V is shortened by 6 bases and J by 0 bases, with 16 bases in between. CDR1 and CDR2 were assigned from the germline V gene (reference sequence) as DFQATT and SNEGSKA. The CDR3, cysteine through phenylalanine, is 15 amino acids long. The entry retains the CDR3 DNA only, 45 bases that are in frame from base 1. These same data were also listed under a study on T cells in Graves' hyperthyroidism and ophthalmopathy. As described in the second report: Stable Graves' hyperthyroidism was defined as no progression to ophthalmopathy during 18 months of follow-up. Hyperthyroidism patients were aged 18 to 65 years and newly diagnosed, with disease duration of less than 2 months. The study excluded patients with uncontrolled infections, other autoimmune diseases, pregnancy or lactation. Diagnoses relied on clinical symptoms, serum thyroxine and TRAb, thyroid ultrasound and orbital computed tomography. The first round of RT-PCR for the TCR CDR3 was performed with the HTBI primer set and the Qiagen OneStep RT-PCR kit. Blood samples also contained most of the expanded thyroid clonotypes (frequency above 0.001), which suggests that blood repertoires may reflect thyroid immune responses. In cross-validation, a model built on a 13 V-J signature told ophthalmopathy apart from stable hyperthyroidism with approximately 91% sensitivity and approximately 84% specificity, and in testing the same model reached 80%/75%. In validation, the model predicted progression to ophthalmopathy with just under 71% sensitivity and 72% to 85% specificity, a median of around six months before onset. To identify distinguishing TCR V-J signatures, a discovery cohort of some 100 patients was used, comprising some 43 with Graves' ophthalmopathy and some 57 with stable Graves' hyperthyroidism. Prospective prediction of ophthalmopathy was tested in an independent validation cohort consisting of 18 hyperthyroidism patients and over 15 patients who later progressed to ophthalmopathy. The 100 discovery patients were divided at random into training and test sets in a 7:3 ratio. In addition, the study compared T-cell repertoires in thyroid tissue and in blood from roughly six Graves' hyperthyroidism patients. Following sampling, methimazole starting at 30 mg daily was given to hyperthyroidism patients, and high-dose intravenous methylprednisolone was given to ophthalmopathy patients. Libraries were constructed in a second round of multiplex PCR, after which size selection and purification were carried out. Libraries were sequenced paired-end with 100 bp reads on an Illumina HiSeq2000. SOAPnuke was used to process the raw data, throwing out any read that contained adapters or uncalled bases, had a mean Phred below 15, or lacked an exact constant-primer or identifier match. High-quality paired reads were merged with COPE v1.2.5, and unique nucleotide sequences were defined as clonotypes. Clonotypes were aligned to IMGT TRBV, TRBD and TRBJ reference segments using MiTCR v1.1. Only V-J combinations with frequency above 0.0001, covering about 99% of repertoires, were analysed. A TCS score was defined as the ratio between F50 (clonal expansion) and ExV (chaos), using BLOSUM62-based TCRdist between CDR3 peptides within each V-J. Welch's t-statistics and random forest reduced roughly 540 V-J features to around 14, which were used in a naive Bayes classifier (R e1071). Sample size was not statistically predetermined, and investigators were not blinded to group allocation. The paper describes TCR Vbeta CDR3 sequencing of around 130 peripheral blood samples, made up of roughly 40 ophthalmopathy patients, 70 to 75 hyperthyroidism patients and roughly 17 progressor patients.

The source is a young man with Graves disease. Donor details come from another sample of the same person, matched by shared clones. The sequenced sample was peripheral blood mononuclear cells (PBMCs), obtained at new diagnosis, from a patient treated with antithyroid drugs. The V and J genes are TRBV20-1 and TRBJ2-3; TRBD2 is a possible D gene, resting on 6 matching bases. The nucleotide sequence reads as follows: TGCAGTGCGGTCCGGGAGCCTAGTAGCACAGATACGCAGTATTTT. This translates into CSAVREPSSTDTQYF.